This T cell receptor beta chain was observed in a study of T cell responses to AZD1222 COVID-19 vaccine. The protocol was immunoSEQ multiplex PCR, while the TCRdb copy is restricted to in-frame clones and leaves out a portion. Here the sample spans 95,000 to 150,000 clones, roughly 90% being singletons. Study-level points and caveats: Unmutated variant regions are reportedly the target of nearly half of TCRs that are spike-specific. CD4 TCRs covered the whole spike, strongest at regions 160-218 and 743-854. Only a handful of people who got AZD1222 tested seropositive at baseline.

Comments on this clone: Its target is unknown.

The receptor comes from an adult in good health. The sample in question was peripheral blood, obtained on day 0 of AZD1222 vaccination.

CDR3 DNA sequence: TGTGCCAGCAGCTTACTAGGAGCAGGTCTTCCCTACGAGCAGTACTTC. Its translation is CASSLLGAGLPYEQYF. The V gene is TRBV7-3, the J gene TRBJ2-7; D call uncertain. The V end lost 2 bases, the J end lost 2 bases, and 16 bases lay between the germline ends. This CDR3 region has 16 residues. The germline CDR1 and CDR2 sequences are SGHTA and FQGTGA.